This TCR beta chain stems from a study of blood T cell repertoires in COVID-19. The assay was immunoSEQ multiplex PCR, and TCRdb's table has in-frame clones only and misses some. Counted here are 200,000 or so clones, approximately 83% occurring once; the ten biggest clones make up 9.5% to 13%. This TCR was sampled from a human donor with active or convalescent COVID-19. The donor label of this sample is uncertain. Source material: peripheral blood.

This chain's CDR3 is CASGLVLQANTGELFF. The CDR3 coding sequence is TGTGCTAGTGGTTTGGTACTTCAGGCGAACACCGGGGAGCTGTTTTTT. The chain carries TRBV12-5 and TRBJ2-2; D gene unclear. V shed 0 bases and J shed 0 bases, with 8 bases lying between them. The CDR3 length is 16 residues. CDR1 LGHNT and CDR2 FRNRAP come from the germline V gene.